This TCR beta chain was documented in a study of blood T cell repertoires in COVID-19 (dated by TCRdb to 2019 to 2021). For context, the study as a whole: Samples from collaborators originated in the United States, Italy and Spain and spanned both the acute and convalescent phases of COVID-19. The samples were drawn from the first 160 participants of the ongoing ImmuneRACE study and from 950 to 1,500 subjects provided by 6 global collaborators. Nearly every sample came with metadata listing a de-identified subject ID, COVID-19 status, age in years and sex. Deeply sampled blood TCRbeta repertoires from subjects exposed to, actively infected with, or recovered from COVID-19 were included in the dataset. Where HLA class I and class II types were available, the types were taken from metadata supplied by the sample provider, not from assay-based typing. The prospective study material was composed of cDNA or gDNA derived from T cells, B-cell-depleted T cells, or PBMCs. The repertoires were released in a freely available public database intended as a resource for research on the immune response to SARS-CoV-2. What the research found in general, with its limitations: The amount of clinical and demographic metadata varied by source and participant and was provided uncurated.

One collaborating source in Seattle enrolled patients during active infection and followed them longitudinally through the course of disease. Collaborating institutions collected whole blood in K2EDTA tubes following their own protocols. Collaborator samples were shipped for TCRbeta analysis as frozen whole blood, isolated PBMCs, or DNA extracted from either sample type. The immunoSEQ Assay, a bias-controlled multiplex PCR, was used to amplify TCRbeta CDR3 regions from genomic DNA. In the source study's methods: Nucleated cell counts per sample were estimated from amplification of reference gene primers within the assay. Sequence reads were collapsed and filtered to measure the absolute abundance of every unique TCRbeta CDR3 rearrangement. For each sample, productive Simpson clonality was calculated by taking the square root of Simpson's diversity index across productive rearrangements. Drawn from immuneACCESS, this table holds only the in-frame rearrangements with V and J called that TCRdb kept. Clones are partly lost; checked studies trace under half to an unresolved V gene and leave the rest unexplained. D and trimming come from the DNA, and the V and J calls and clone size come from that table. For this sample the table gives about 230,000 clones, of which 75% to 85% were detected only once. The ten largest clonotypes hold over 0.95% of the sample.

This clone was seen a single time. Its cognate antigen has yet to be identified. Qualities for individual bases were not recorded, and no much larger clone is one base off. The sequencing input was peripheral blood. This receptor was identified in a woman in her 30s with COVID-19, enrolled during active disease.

The CDR3 region has the sequence CASSVYGGMNTEAFF. The bases are TGTGCCAGCAGCGTATACGGAGGAATGAACACTGAAGCTTTCTTT. The V and J segments used are TRBV9 and TRBJ1-1; no D gene call is confident. Relative to germline, V is 1 base shorter and J is 0 bases shorter, with 10 bases between their ends. CDR1 SGDLS and CDR2 YYNGEE were looked up in the germline V gene. The CDR3 sequence holds 15 residues, the cysteine and phenylalanine included. Of all the DNA, just the CDR3 is kept, 45 bases in frame from base 1. Here the CDR3 is joined to the reference TRBV9 and TRBJ1-1 genes, and the full variable domain is: DSGVTQTPKHLITATGQRVTLRCSPRSGDLSVYWYQQSLDQGLQFLIQYYNGEERAKGNILERFSAQQFPDLHSELNLSSLELGDSALYFCASSVYGGMNTEAFFGQGTRLTVV.